These 2 T cell receptor beta chains share one sample of origin, sequenced in a study of T cell changes during pregnancy in multiple sclerosis. Assay: immunoSEQ multiplex PCR; the TCRdb copy retains only in-frame clones and omits some. The sample shows around 37,000 clones, 92% of them seen only once. Sequences were derived from CD8+ T cells from peripheral blood mononuclear cells, sampled before pregnancy. The receptors here all came from a female donor with multiple sclerosis, enrolled in a pregnancy study.

The chain recombines TRBV28 with TRBJ2-1; TRBD2 matches 7 bases. Trimming removed 6 bases from V and 2 bases from J; junction bases left unmatched: 7. Per the germline V gene, CDR1 is MDHEN and CDR2 is SYDVKM. This CDR3 has 15 amino acids. The DNA for the CDR3 is TGTGCCAGCAGCCACCGGACTAGTCCCTACAATGAGCAGTTCTTC. This sequence encodes CASSHRTSPYNEQFF.

This clone is labeled large (0.1 to 1%). One junction end does not reproduce the germline sequence, and a read error may be involved. The V and J genes are TRBV10-2 and TRBJ2-7, with 7 nucleotides matching TRBD2. The CDR3 is 12 residues long. Germline assignment: CDR1 WSHSY and CDR2 SAAADI. The CDR3 region is CASKVPWGGYSF. The CDR3 coding sequence is TGCGCCAGCAAGGTCCCCTGGGGGGGTTATTCCTTC.